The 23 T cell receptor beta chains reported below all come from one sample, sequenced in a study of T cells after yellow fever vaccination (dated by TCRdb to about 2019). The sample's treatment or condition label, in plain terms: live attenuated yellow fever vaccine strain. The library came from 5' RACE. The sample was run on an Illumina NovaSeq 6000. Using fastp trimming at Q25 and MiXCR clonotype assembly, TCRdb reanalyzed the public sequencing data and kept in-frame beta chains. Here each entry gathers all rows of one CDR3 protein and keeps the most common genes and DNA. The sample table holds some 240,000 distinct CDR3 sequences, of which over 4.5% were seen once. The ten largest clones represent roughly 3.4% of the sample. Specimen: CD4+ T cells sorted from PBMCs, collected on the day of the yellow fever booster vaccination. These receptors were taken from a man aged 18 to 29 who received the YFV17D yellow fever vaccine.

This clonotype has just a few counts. The CDR3 DNA follows: TGTGCCAGCAGCTTGGTGCAAGGGTCCACTGAAGCTTTCTTT. It specifies CASSLVQGSTEAFF. This chain uses TRBV7-9 with TRBJ1-1; D unclear. Germline CDR1 reads SEHNR; CDR2 reads FQNEAQ (reference sequence). The CDR3 covers 14 residues. The germline V and J ends were trimmed by 3 bases and 4 bases, with 12 bases remaining between them. Together with reference TRBV7-9 and TRBJ1-1, the CDR3 gives the full variable domain: DTGVSQNPRHKITKRGQNVTFRCDPISEHNRLYWYRQTLGQGPEFLTYFQNEAQLEKSRLLSDRFSAERPKGSFSTLEIQRTEQGDSAMYLCASSLVQGSTEAFFGQGTRLTVV.

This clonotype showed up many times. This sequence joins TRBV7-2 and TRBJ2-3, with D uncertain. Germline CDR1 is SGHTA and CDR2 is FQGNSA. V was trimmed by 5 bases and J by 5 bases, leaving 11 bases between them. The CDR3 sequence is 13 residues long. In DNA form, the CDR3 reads TGTGCCAGCAGCCCAGACCAGATAGATACGCAGTATTTT. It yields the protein CASSPDQIDTQYF.

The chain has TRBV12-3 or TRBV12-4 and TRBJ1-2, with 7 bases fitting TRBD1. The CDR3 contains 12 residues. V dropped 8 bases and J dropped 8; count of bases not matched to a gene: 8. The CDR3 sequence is CASSAGGWGYTF. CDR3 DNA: TGTGCCAGCTCAGCAGGGGGATGGGGCTACACCTTC.

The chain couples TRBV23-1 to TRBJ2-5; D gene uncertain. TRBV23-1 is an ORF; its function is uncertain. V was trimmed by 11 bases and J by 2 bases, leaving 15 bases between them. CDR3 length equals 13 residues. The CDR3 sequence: CAPPQTRQETQYF. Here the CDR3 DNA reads TGCGCCCCTCCCCAGACAAGGCAAGAGACCCAGTACTTC.

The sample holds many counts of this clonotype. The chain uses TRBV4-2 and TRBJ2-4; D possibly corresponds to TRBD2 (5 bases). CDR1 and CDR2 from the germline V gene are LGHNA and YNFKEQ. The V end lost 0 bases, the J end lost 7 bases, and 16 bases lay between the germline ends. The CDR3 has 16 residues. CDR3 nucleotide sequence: TGTGCCAGCAGCCAAGATCGAGCTGGAGGAGCGAACATTCAGTACTTC. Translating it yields CASSQDRAGGANIQYF.

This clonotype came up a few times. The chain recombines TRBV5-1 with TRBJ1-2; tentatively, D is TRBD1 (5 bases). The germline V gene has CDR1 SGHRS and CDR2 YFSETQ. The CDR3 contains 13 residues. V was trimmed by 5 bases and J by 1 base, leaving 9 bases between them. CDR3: CASRTDSNYGYTF. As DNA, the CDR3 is TGCGCCAGCAGAACCGACAGTAACTATGGCTACACCTTC.

CDR3 coding DNA: TGTGCCAGCAGTTTTAGGGGGCTTAATTCACCCCTCCACTTT. Amino acids: CASSFRGLNSPLHF. The J gene is TRBJ1-6, the V gene TRBV12-3 or TRBV12-4; the match to TRBD1 covers 7 bases. This CDR3 region has 14 residues. V dropped 3 bases and J dropped 6; count of bases not matched to a gene: 2.

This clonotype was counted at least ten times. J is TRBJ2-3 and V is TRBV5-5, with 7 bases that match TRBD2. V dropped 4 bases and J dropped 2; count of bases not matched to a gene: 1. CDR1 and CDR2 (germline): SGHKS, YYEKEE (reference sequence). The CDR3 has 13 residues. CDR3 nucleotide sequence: TGTGCCAGCAGCGGACTAGACACAGATACGCAGTATTTT. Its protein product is CASSGLDTDTQYF.

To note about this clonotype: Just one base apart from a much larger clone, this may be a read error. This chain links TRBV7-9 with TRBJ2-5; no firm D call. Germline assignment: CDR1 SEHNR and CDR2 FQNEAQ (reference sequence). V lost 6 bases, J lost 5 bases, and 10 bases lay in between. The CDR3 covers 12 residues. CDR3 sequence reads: CASSPMGETQYF. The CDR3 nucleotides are TGTGCCAGCAGTCCGATGGGGGAGACCCAGTACTTC.

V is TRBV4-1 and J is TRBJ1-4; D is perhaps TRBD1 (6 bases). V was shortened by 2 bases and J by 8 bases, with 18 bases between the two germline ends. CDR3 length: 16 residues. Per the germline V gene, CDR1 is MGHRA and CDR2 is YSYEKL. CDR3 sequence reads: CASSQPGAKRGEKLFF. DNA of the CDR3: TGCGCCAGCAGCCAACCAGGGGCAAAAAGAGGGGAAAAACTGTTTTTT.

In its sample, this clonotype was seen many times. The CDR3 reads CASSLRGLAGNEQFF. The CDR3 DNA follows: TGCGCCAGCAGCCTCCGTGGACTAGCGGGCAATGAGCAGTTCTTC. The rearrangement uses TRBV4-1 and TRBJ2-1; 11 nucleotides match TRBD2. The CDR3 contains 15 residues. Germline V gives CDR1 MGHRA, CDR2 YSYEKL. The V and J ends lost 4 bases and 6 bases, in that order; junction bases with no gene match: 5.

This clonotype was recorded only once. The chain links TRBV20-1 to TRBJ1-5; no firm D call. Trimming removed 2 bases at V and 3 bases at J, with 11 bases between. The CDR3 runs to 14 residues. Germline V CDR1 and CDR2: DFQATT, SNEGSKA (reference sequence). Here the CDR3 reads CSARPGSLNQPQHF. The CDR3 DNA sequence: TGCAGTGCTAGACCCGGGAGTCTCAATCAGCCCCAGCATTTT.

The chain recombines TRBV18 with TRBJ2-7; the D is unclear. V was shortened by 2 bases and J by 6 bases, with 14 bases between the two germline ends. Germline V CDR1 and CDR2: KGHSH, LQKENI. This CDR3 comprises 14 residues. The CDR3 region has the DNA TGTGCCAGCTCACCATCCCCCTCGGCGGCCGAGCAGTACTTC. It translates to CASSPSPSAAEQYF.

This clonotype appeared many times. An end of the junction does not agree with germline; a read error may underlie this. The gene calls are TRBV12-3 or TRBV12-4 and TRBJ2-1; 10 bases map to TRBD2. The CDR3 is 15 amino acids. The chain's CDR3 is CASSLLAGAYNEQFF. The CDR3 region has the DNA TGCGCCAGCAGCCTGCTAGCGGGGGCCTACAATGAGCAGTTCTTC.

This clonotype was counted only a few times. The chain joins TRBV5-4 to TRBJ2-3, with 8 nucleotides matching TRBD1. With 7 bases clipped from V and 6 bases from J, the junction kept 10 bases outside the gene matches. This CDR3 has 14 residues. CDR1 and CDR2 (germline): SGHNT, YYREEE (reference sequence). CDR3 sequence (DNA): TGTGCCAGCCGGGGACAGGAGACGATGGATACGCAGTATTTT. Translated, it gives CASRGQETMDTQYF.

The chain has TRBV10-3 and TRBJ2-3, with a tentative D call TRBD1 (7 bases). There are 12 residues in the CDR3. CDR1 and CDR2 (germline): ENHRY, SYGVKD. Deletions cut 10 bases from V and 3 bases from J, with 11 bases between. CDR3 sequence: CATAGGTDTQYF. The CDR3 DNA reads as TGTGCCACCGCAGGGGGGACAGATACGCAGTATTTT.

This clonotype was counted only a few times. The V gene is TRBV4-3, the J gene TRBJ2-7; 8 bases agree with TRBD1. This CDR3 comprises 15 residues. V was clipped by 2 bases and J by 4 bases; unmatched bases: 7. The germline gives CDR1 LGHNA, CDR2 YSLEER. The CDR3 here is CASSQYLTGGYEQYF. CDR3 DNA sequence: TGCGCCAGCAGCCAATACTTAACAGGGGGATACGAGCAGTACTTC.

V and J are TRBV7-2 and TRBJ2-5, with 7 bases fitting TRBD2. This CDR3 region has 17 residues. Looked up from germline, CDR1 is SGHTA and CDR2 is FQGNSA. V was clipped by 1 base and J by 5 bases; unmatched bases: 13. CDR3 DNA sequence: TGTGCCAGCAGCTTAGAAGGGCTAGCGGAATTGCGGGAGACCCAGTACTTC. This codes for CASSLEGLAELRETQYF.

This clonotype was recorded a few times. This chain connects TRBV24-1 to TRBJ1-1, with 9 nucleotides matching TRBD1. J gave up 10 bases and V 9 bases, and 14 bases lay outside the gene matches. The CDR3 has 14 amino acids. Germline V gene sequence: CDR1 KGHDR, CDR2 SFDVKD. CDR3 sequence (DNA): TGTGCCACCCCGTCCCGGGACAGGGTCGGGGGAGCTTTCTTT. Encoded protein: CATPSRDRVGGAFF.

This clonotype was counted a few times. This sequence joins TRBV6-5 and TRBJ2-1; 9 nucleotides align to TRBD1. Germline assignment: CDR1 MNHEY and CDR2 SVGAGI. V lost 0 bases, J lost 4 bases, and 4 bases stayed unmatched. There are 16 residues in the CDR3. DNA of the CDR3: TGTGCCAGCAGTTACTCGCCGGACAGGGGATACAATGAGCAGTTCTTC. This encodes CASSYSPDRGYNEQFF.

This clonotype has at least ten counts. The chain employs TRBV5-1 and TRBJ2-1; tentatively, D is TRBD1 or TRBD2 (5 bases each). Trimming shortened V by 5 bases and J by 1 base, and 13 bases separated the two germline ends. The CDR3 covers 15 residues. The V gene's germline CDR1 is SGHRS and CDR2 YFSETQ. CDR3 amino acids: CASRPGTASYNEQFF. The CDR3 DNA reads TGCGCCAGCAGACCCGGGACCGCGTCCTACAATGAGCAGTTCTTC.

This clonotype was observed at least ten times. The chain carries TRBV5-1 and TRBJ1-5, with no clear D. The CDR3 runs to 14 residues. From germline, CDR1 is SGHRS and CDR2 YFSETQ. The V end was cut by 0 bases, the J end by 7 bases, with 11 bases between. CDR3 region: CASSLGADLQPQHF. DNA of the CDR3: TGCGCCAGCAGCTTGGGGGCAGATTTGCAGCCCCAGCATTTT.

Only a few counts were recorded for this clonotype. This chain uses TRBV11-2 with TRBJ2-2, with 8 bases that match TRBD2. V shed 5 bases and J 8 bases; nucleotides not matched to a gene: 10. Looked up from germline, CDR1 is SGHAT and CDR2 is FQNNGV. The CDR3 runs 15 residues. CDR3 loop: CASSLPLSGAGELFF. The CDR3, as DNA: TGTGCCAGCAGCCTCCCTCTTAGCGGGGCTGGGGAGCTGTTTTTT.